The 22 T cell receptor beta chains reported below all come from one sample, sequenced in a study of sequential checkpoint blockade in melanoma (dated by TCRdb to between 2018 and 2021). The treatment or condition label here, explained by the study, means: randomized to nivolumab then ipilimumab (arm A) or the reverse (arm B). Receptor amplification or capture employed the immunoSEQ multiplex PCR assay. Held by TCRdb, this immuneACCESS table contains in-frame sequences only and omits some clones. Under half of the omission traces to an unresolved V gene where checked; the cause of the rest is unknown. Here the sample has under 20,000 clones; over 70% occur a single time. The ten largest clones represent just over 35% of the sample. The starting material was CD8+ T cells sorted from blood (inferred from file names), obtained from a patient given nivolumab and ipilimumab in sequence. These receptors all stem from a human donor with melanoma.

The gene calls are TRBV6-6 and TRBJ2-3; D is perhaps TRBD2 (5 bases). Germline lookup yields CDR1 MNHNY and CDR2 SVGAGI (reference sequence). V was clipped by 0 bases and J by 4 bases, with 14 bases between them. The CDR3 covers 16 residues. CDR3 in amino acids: CASSYSTSGSPDTQYF. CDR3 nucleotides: TGTGCCAGCAGTTACTCAACTAGTGGGAGCCCAGATACGCAGTATTTT.

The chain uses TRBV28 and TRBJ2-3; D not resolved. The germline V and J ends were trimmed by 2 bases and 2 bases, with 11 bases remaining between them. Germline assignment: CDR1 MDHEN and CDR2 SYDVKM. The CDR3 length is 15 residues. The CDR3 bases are TGTGCCAGCAGTTTACTTTCAGGCACCACAGATACGCAGTATTTT. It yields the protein CASSLLSGTTDTQYF.

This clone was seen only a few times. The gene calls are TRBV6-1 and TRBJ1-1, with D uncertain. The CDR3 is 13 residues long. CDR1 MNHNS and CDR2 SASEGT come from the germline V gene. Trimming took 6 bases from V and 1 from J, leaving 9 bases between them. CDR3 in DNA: TGTGCCAGCAGCGTGACACCGAACACTGAAGCTTTCTTT. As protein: CASSVTPNTEAFF.

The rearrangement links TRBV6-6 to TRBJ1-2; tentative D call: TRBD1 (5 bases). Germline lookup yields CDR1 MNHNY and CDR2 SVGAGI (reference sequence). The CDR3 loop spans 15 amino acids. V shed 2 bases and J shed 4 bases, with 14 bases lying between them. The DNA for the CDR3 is TGTGCCAGCAGTTACGGGGAGGGACGGGGCTATGGCTACACCTTC. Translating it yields CASSYGEGRGYGYTF.

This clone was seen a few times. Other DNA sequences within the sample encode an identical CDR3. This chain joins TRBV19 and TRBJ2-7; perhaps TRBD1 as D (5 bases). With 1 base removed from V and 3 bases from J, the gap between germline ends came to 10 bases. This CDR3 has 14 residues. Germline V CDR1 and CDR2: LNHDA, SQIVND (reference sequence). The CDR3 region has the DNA TGTGCCAGTAGTATAGCGCAGGGCAGCTACGAGCAGTACTTC. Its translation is CASSIAQGSYEQYF.

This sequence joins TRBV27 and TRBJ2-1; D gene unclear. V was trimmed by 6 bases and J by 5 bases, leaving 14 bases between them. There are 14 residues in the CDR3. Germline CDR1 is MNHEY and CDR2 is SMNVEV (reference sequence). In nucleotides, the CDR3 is TGTGCCAGCAGCGAGCTAGGAGAGGACAATGAGCAGTTCTTC. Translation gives CASSELGEDNEQFF.

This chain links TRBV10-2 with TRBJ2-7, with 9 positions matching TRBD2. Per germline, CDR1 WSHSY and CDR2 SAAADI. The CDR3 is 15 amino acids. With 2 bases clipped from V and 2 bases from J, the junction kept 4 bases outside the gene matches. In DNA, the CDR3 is TGCGCCAGCAGTGAGCGGACTAGCGATCCCTACGAGCAGTACTTC. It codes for CASSERTSDPYEQYF.

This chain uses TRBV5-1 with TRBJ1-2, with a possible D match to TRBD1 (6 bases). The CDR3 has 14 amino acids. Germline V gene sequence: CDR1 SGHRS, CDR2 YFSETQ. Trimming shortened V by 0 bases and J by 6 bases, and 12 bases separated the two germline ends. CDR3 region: CASSLARGPDGYTF. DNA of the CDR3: TGCGCCAGCAGCTTGGCGCGGGGGCCGGATGGCTACACCTTC.

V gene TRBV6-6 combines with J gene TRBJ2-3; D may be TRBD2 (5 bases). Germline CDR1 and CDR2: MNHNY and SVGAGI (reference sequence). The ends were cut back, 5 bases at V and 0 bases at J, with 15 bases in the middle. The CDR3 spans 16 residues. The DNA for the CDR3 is TGTGCCAGCAGTCCCCCGCTAGCACCGAGCACAGATACGCAGTATTTT. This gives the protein CASSPPLAPSTDTQYF.

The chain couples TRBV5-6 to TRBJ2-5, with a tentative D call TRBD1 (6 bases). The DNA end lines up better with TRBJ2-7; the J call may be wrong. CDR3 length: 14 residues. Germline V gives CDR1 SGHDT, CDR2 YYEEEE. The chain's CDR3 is CASSFGQGPYEQYF. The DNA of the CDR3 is TGTGCCAGCAGCTTTGGGCAGGGGCCCTACGAGCAGTACTTC.

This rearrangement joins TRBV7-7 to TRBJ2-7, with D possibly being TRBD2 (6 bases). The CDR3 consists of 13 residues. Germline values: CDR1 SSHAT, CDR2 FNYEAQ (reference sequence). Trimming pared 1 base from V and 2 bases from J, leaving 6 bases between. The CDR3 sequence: CASSLGTTYEQYF. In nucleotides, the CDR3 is TGTGCCAGCAGCTTAGGGACTACCTACGAGCAGTACTTC.

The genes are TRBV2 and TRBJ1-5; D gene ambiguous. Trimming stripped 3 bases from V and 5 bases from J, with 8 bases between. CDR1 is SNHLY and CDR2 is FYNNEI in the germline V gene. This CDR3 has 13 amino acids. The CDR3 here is CASSDSLYQPQHF. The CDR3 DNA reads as TGTGCCAGCAGTGACAGTCTTTATCAGCCCCAGCATTTT.

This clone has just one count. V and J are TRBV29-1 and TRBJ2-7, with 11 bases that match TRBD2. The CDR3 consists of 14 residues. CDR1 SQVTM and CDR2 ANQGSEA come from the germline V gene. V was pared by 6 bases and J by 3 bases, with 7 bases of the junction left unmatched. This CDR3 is CSVYTGTSGYEQYF. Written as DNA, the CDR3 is TGCAGCGTCTATACCGGGACTAGCGGCTACGAGCAGTACTTC.

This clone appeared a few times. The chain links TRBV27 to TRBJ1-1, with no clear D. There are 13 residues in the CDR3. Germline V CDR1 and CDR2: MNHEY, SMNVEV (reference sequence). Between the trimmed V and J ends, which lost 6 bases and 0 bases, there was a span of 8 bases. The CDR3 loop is CASSYYMNTEAFF. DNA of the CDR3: TGTGCCAGCAGCTACTACATGAACACTGAAGCTTTCTTT.

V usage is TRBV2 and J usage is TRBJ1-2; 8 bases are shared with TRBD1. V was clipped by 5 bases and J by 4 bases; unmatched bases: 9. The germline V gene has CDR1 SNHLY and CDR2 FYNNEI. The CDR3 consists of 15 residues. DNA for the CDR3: TGTGCCAGCAGTTCTCGGGACAGGAGCGTCTATGGCTACACCTTC. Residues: CASSSRDRSVYGYTF.

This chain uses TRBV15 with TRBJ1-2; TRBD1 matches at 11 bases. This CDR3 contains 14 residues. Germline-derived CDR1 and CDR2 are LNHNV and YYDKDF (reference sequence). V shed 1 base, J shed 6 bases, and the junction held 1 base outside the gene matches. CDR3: CATSRGDRGDGYTF. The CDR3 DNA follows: TGTGCCACCAGCAGAGGGGACAGGGGGGATGGCTACACCTTC.

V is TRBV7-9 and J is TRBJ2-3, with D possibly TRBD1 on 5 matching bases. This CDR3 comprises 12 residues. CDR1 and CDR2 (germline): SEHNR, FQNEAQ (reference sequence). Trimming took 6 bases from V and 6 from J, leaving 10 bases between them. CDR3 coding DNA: TGTGCCAGCAGTAGCCAGGGCGATACGCAGTATTTT. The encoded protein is CASSSQGDTQYF.

CDR3 loop: CASSIKTGAHEQYF. CDR3 in DNA: TGTGCCAGCAGTATAAAGACAGGGGCCCACGAGCAGTACTTC. The rearrangement joins TRBV27 to TRBJ2-7, with 8 bases that match TRBD1. The CDR3 spans 14 residues. Germline V gene lookup returns CDR1 MNHEY and CDR2 SMNVEV (reference sequence). Trimming at V came to 5 bases and at J to 5 bases, leaving 8 bases not matched to a gene.

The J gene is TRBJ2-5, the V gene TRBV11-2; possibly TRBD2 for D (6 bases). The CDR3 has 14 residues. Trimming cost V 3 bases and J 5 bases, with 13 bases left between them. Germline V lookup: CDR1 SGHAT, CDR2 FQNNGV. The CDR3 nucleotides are TGTGCCAGCAGCTTGCAGGGAGGTCACGAGACCCAGTACTTC. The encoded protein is CASSLQGGHETQYF.

The CDR3 DNA sequence: TGCGCCAGCAGCTTGGAGCCGTACGAGCAGTACTTC. Residues: CASSLEPYEQYF. This chain uses TRBV5-1 with TRBJ2-5; D is unclear. The J call may be mistaken, given a closer DNA end match to TRBJ2-7. The germline gives CDR1 SGHRS, CDR2 YFSETQ. The length of the CDR3 is 12 residues.

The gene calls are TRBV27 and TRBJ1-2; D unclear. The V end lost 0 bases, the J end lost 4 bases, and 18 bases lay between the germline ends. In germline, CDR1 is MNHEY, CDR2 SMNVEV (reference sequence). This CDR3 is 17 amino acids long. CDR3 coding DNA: TGTGCCAGCAGTTTATCTCCCAGCGGCGGGGAAGGCTATGGCTACACCTTC. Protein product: CASSLSPSGGEGYGYTF.

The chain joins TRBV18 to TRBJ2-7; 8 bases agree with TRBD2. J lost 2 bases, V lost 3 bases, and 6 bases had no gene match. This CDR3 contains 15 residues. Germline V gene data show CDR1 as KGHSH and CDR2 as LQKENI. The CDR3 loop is CASSPATSDAYEQYF. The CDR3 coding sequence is TGTGCCAGCTCACCTGCGACTAGCGACGCCTACGAGCAGTACTTC.